This T cell receptor beta chain emerged from a study of T-cell reconstitution after alpha-beta-depleted transplantation in children. Regarding the study as a whole: At the one-year point after transplant, T-cell counts and TCRbeta diversity were found to come mostly from T cells that had been newly produced. Surviving recipient T cells and thymic progenitors produced the high day-60 TCRbeta diversity seen in some patients. It was reported that alpha-beta T cells came from several hundred expanded graft clones (about two months after transplant).

V lost 3 bases to trimming and J lost 4 bases; unmatched junction nucleotides: 5. Germline V gene sequence: CDR1 DFQATT, CDR2 SNEGSKA (reference sequence). The CDR3 is 14 amino acids. Notes on this clonotype: What it binds is not known.

For TCRbeta, the library was prepared with unique molecular identifiers. TCRdb fed the PCR reads into MiXCR, producing one record per CDR3 protein. The sample holds approximately 250,000 distinct CDR3 sequences, 20% to 30% seen once. Specimen: PBMCs, collected before TCRalphabeta/CD19-depleted stem cell transplant. The chain recombines TRBV20-1 with TRBJ2-7; 11 bases are a match to TRBD2. The receptor comes from a girl aged 2 to 9 with Fanconi anemia, due to receive a stem cell transplant. CDR3 coding DNA: TGCAGTGCTAGCAGTCCTAGCGGGAGGTACGAGCAGTACTTC. Its translation is CSASSPSGRYEQYF.